What follows are 4 T cell receptor beta chains derived from one specimen sequenced in a study of identical twins. Via MiXCR, TCRdb re-called the 5' RACE reads, giving one row per CDR3 protein. This sample has hundreds of thousands of distinct CDR3 sequences, with over 20% found just once. The same specimen was also included in a second study, on T cells expressing NK-cell markers.

The sample taken for sequencing was PBMCs. The receptors originated from a woman younger than 35 in good health.

This chain connects TRBV9 to TRBJ2-2, with no clear D. Germline V gene lookup returns CDR1 SGDLS and CDR2 YYNGEE. Trimming took off 0 bases at V and 6 bases at J, with 9 bases between the two ends. This CDR3 spans 14 amino acids. CDR3 sequence: CASSVEGFPGELFF. The CDR3, as DNA: TGTGCCAGCAGCGTAGAAGGGTTTCCCGGGGAGCTGTTTTTT.

The chain has TRBV5-6 and TRBJ2-7; the D call may be TRBD1 or TRBD2 (5 bases each). Germline CDR1 reads SGHDT; CDR2 reads YYEEEE. V dropped 4 bases and J dropped 2 bases, with 13 bases sitting between them. The CDR3 totals 14 residues. CDR3 nucleotide sequence: TGTGCCAGCAGCCGGGACGGCGGAACCTACGAGCAGTACTTC. Residues: CASSRDGGTYEQYF.

On this clonotype itself: At one of its ends the junction is not consistent with the germline gene, which may arise from a read error. V and J are TRBV20-1 and TRBJ1-1; 8 positions match TRBD1. From germline, CDR1 is DFQATT and CDR2 SNEGSKA (reference sequence). The CDR3 totals 11 residues. CDR3 protein: CRATGGTEAFF. As DNA, the CDR3 is TGCAGGGCTACAGGGGGCACTGAAGCTTTCTTT.

This clonotype turned up a few times. V and J are TRBV5-1 and TRBJ2-7, with D unresolved. The germline V gene encodes CDR1 SGHRS and CDR2 YFSETQ. V was pared by 3 bases and J by 2 bases, with 15 bases between. The CDR3 has 15 residues. The CDR3 sequence is CASSSRAGTTYEQYF. CDR3 DNA sequence: TGCGCCAGCAGCTCCCGGGCCGGAACAACCTACGAGCAGTACTTC.